This T cell receptor (beta chain) was obtained from a study of circulating and synovial CD4+ cells in juvenile arthritis. Method: immunoSEQ multiplex PCR; TCRdb's copy keeps in-frame clones and lacks some. The data show approximately 36,000 clones, just under 95% seen once. The clonotype originates from a human donor with juvenile idiopathic arthritis. The sample comprised CD4+ T cells from blood.

The CDR3 bases are TGTGCCAGTACCCGGGACAGGGGAGAGACCCAGTACTTC. Its protein is CASTRDRGETQYF. V is TRBV6-1 and J is TRBJ2-5, with TRBD1 identical over 10 bases. With V trimmed by 9 bases and J by 4 bases, 5 bases remained unmatched. The CDR3 is 13 amino acids. Per the germline V gene, CDR1 is MNHNS and CDR2 is SASEGT.